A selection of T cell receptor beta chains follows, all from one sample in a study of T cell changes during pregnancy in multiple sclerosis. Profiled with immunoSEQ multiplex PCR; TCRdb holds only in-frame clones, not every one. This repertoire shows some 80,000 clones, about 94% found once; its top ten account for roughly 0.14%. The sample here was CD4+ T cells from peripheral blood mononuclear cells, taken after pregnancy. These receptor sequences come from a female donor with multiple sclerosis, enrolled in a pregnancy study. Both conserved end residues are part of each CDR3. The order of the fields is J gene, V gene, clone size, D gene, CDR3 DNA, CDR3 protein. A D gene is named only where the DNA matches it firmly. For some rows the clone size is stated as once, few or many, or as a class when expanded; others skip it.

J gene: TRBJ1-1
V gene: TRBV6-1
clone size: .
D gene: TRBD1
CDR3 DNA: TGTGCCAGCAGTGAGAGGGCAGGGGGCGCGGGCACTGAAGCTTTCTTT
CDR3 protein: CASSERAGGAGTEAFF

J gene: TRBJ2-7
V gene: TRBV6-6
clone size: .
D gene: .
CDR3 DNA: TGTGCCAGTTTGCGGGCGAACGAGCAGTACTTC
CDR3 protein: CASLRANEQYF

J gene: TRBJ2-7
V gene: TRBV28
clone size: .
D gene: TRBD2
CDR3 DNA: TGTGCCAGCAGCCCCAGTAGCCCTAGCGGGAGTTGGTACGAGCAGTACTTC
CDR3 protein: CASSPSSPSGSWYEQYF

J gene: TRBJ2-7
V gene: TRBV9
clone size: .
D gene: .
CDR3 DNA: TGTGCCAGCAGCGTGTCCAGCGGTGGCGGCGAGCAGTACTTC
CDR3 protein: CASSVSSGGGEQYF

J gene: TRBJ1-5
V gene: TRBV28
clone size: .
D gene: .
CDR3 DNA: TGTGCCAGCTTTCCAAGAAGGAAGCGGTTGAATCAGCCCCAGCATTTT
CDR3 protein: CASFPRRKRLNQPQHF

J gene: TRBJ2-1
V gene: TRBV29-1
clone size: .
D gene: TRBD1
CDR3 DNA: TGCAGCGTAGACAGGGGGCATGAGCAGTTCTTC
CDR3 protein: CSVDRGHEQFF

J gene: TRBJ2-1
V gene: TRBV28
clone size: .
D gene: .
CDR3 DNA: TGTGCCAGCAGTTCCCTTTACAATGAGCAGTTCTTC
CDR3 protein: CASSSLYNEQFF

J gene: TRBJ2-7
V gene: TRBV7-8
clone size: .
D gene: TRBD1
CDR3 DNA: TGTGCCAGCAGCGCACGGACAGGGCGGCACGAGCAGTACTTC
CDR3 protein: CASSARTGRHEQYF

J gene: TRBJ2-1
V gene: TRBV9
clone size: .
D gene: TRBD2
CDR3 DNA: TGTGCCAGTAGGAGGCGGGAGGAGGGAACCTACAATGAGCAGTTCTTC
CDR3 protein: CASRRREEGTYNEQFF

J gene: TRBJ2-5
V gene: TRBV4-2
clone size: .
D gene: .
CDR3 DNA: TGTGCCAGCAGCCAAGTGGGCAGGGAGGTTGAGACCCAGTACTTC
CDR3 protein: CASSQVGREVETQYF

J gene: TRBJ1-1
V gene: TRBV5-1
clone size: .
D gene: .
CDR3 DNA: TGCGCCAGCAGCTTGGCAGGGAAGAACACTGAAGCTTTCTTT
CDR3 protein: CASSLAGKNTEAFF

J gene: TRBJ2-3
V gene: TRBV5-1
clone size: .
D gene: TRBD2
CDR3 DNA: TGCGCCAGCAGCTTGAGGTCTAGCGGGAGTGGCACAGATACGCAGTATTTT
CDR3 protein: CASSLRSSGSGTDTQYF

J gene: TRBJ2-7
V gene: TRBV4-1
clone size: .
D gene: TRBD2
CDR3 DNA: TGCGCCAGCAGCCAAGTACCGGGAGGTCAGTACGAGCAGTACTTC
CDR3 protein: CASSQVPGGQYEQYF

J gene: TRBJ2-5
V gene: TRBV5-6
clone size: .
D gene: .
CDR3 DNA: TGTGCCAGCACCACTAGGATACGAGAGACCCAGTACTTC
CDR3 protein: CASTTRIRETQYF

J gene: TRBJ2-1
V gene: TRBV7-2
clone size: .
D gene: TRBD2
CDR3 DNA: TGTGCCAGCAGCTTAGATACAGCGGGAGGTAAGAATGAGCAGTTCTTC
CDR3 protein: CASSLDTAGGKNEQFF

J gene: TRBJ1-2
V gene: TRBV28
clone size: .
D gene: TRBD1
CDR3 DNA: TGTGCCAGCACCTCGACAGGGGACGGATATGGCTACACCTTC
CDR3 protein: CASTSTGDGYGYTF

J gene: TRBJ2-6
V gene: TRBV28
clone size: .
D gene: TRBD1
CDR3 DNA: TGTGCCAGCAGTTTTGGGGCAGGGGGATGGGCCAACGTCCTGACTTTC
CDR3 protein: CASSFGAGGWANVLTF

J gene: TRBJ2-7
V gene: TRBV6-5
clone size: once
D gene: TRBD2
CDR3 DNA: TGTGCCAGCAGTTCCCTCACCGGGACTAGCTCAGGCGAGCAGTACTTC
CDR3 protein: CASSSLTGTSSGEQYF

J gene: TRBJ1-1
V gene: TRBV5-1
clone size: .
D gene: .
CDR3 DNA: TGCGCCAGCAGCACTCAAGCGGGGAACACTGAAGCTTTCTTT
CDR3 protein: CASSTQAGNTEAFF

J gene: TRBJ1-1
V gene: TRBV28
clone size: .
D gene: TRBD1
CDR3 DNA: TGTGCCAGCAGTTTTGACAGGGTACTCGCTGAAGCTTTCTTT
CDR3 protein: CASSFDRVLAEAFF

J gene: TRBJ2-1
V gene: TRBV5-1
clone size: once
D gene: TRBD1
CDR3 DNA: TGCGCCAGCAGCCCCGACAGGGGCATCGATGAGCAGTTCTTC
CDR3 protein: CASSPDRGIDEQFF

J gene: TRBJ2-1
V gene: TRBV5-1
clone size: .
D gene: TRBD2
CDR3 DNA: TGCGCCAGCAGCTCGGATGGACTAGCGGGTTACAATGAGCAGTTCTTC
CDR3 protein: CASSSDGLAGYNEQFF

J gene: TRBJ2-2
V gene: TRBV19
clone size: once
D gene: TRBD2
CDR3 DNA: TGTGCCAGTAGTATGAGGCTAGCGGGAGGTGGTACCGGGGAGCTGTTTTTT
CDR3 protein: CASSMRLAGGGTGELFF

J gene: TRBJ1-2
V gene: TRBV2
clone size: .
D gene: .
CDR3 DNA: TGTGCCAGCAGTCTTGAGGAGGGCTATGGCTACACCTTC
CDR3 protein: CASSLEEGYGYTF

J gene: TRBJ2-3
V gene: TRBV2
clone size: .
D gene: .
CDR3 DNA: TGTGCCAGCAGTGTAGGGGCAAATACGCAGTATTTT
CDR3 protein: CASSVGANTQYF

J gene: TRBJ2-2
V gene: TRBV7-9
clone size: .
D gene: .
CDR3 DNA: TGTGCCAGCAGCGGGGGGGCTGTCGGGGAGCTGTTTTTT
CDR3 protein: CASSGGAVGELFF

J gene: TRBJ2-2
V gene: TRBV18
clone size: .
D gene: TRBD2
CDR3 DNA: TGTGCCAGCTCACCACGGTCTAGCGGGAGGAGTGGCACCGGGGAGCTGTTTTTT
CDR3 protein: CASSPRSSGRSGTGELFF

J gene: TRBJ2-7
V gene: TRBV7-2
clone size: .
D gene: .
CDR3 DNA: TGTGCCAGCACCTCCCCCGGAAGGAGGTCTTCCGAGCAGTACTTC
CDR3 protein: CASTSPGRRSSEQYF